This TCR beta chain was sequenced in a study of blood T cells in healthy people across ages. The study's findings and limits: PBMCs were not sorted, which prevented a conclusive comparison of naive versus antigen-experienced cells.

In regard to this clonotype: Its antigen remains unidentified.

The use of a sample-barcoded 5' primer and a J-beta primer mix characterized a second PCR of about 7 to 12 cycles. MiXCR was run by TCRdb on the 5' RACE reads, yielding one entry per CDR3 protein. Altogether almost 800,000 distinct CDR3 sequences are present, roughly 64% being singletons, with the ten largest covering about 20%. CDR3 length: 12 residues. Germline V CDR1 and CDR2: LNHDA, SQIVND (reference sequence). V shed 9 bases and J 13 bases; nucleotides not matched to a gene: 9. The gene calls are TRBV19 and TRBJ2-5; 12 nucleotides agree with TRBD2. The source material was blood. This clonotype was sampled from a man aged 25 to 40 in good health. The CDR3 is CASEGLAGWVYF. The CDR3 DNA is TGTGCCAGCGAGGGACTAGCGGGCTGGGTGTACTTC.